These T cell receptor beta chains were read from a single sample in a study of blood T cell repertoires in COVID-19. Profiling relied on immunoSEQ multiplex PCR, and the TCRdb table lists in-frame clones only, not all of them. The sample lists about 290,000 clones, roughly 89% seen once, with about 1.7% in the top ten. The sequenced sample consisted of PBMCs or T cells enriched from blood (not recorded which). The receptor set was obtained from a woman aged 35 to 49 who had recovered from COVID-19. Each CDR3 is given with its conserved first and last residue. Fields, in order: CDR3 length, V gene, J gene, D gene, clone size, CDR3 protein, CDR3 DNA. A D gene is named only where the DNA matches it firmly. Clone size is given for some rows only: seen once, a few or many times, or a class if the clone is expanded.

>16|TRBV7-8|TRBJ2-7|TRBD2|NA
CASSLAAGGKSYEQYF
TGTGCCAGCAGCTTAGCAGCGGGAGGGAAATCCTACGAGCAGTACTTC
>15|TRBV6-5|TRBJ2-7|TRBD1|few
CASRQRQGLSYEQYF
TGTGCCAGCAGGCAACGACAGGGCCTCTCCTACGAGCAGTACTTC
>13|TRBV5-1|TRBJ1-2|TRBD1|NA
CASSWGQGEGYTF
TGCGCCAGCAGCTGGGGACAGGGGGAAGGCTACACCTTC
>17|TRBV7-3|TRBJ2-3|TRBD2|few
CASSLAISGRSGDTQYF
TGTGCCAGCAGCTTAGCGATTAGCGGGAGAAGTGGAGATACGCAGTATTTT
>16|TRBV11-2|TRBJ1-2|NA|NA
CASSLEVRRGAYGYTF
TGTGCCAGCAGCTTAGAGGTCAGGAGGGGAGCTTATGGCTACACCTTC
>14|TRBV5-1|TRBJ2-1|NA|many
CASISGGVDNEQFF
TGCGCCAGCATATCTGGCGGGGTAGACAATGAGCAGTTCTTC
>14|TRBV9|TRBJ1-1|NA|NA
CASSVGGDRTEAFF
TGTGCCAGCAGCGTAGGCGGGGACCGCACTGAAGCTTTCTTT
>15|TRBV19|TRBJ1-2|NA|NA
CASSPRGSYGNGYTF
TGTGCCAGTAGTCCTCGGGGATCCTATGGGAATGGCTACACCTTC
>15|TRBV9|TRBJ1-6|NA|NA
CASSVAGGVESPLHF
TGTGCCAGCAGCGTAGCCGGAGGGGTAGAGTCACCCCTCCACTTT
>16|TRBV6-2/TRBV6-3|TRBJ2-5|NA|NA
CASSYGRGVEGETQYF
TGTGCCAGCAGTTACGGCAGGGGAGTTGAGGGGGAGACCCAGTACTTC
>15|TRBV2|TRBJ1-4|NA|NA
CASSLLGVTNEKLFF
TGTGCCAGCAGCCTACTCGGGGTGACTAATGAAAAACTGTTTTTT
>14|TRBV6-4|TRBJ1-1|NA|once
CASSEGVMNTEAFF
TGTGCCAGCAGTGAAGGGGTCATGAACACTGAAGCTTTCTTT
>16|TRBV5-6|TRBJ1-5|TRBD1|NA
CASSQGTGDWNQPQHF
TGTGCCAGCAGCCAAGGGACAGGTGATTGGAATCAGCCCCAGCATTTT
>16|TRBV25-1|TRBJ2-3|TRBD2|NA
CASSLQLAGETDTQYF
TGTGCCAGCAGCTTACAACTAGCGGGAGAGACAGATACGCAGTATTTT
>15|TRBV3-1/TRBV3-2|TRBJ2-2|TRBD1|NA
CASSPRDRFTGELFF
TGTGCCAGCAGCCCCCGGGACAGATTTACCGGGGAGCTGTTTTTT
>19|TRBV21-1|TRBJ1-5|NA|few
CASSMDRVYGISSNQPQHF
TGTGCCAGCAGCATGGACAGGGTGTATGGGATTTCTAGCAATCAGCCCCAGCATTTT
>14|TRBV11-1|TRBJ2-7|NA|NA
CASSLAGASYEQYF
TGTGCCAGCAGCTTAGCGGGGGCCTCCTACGAGCAGTACTTC
>17|TRBV30|TRBJ2-3|NA|NA
CAWAEKKQGMGTDTQYF
TGTGCCTGGGCTGAGAAGAAGCAGGGGATGGGCACAGATACGCAGTATTTT
>15|TRBV7-3|TRBJ2-1|TRBD2|NA
CASSQGTSDGDEQFF
TGTGCCAGCAGCCAAGGGACTAGTGACGGCGATGAGCAGTTCTTC
>14|TRBV2|TRBJ2-3|TRBD1|few
CASRAELTGNTQYF
TGTGCCAGCAGAGCTGAGTTGACAGGGAATACGCAGTATTTT
>15|TRBV6-5|TRBJ1-2|NA|NA
CASSYLSKPGFGYTF
TGTGCCAGCAGTTACCTGAGCAAACCAGGGTTCGGCTACACCTTC
>16|TRBV6-4|TRBJ2-7|NA|NA
CASSDSGLRVPYEQYF
TGTGCCAGCAGTGACTCGGGACTCAGGGTCCCCTACGAGCAGTACTTC
>15|TRBV5-4|TRBJ2-7|TRBD2|NA
CASSPLRETSYEQYF
TGTGCCAGCAGCCCGTTGCGGGAGACCTCCTACGAGCAGTACTTC
>11|TRBV21-1|TRBJ2-3|NA|NA
CASSKLDGRYF
TGTGCCAGCAGCAAACTGGACGGGAGGTATTTT
>16|TRBV9|TRBJ2-6|NA|NA
CASSPGASTGANVLTF
TGTGCCAGCAGTCCAGGGGCGTCGACGGGGGCCAACGTCCTGACTTTC
>13|TRBV29-1|TRBJ1-2|NA|NA
CSVDTRFNYGYTF
TGCAGCGTTGACACCAGATTTAACTATGGCTACACCTTC
>16|TRBV3-1/TRBV3-2|TRBJ1-4|NA|NA
CASSHVSGATNEKLFF
TGTGCCAGCAGCCACGTTTCGGGTGCAACTAATGAAAAACTGTTTTTT
>12|TRBV28|TRBJ1-2|NA|NA
CASREVDYGYTF
TGTGCCAGCAGGGAGGTAGACTATGGCTACACCTTC
>10|TRBV2|TRBJ1-1|NA|NA
CASSQGGAFF
TGTGCCAGCAGCCAGGGTGGAGCTTTCTTT
>17|TRBV27|TRBJ1-5|NA|NA
CASSLLYRGSSNQPQHF
TGTGCCAGCAGTTTGCTCTATCGGGGTAGCAGCAATCAGCCCCAGCATTTT
>14|TRBV5-1|TRBJ1-5|TRBD1|NA
CASSETGEGQPQHF
TGCGCCAGCAGCGAGACAGGGGAAGGGCAGCCCCAGCATTTT
>17|TRBV2|TRBJ2-7|TRBD1|NA
CASSRVIPGQGAPEQYF
TGTGCCAGCAGTCGCGTAATACCGGGACAGGGGGCGCCTGAGCAGTACTTC
>16|TRBV13|TRBJ1-2|TRBD1|NA
CASSSKYRGLLDGYTF
TGTGCCAGCAGCTCTAAATACAGGGGGCTGTTGGATGGCTACACCTTC
>15|TRBV21-1|TRBJ2-1|NA|NA
CASSKVIGGHAEQFF
TGTGCCAGCAGCAAAGTAATAGGGGGCCACGCCGAGCAGTTCTTC
>15|TRBV25-1|TRBJ1-4|NA|NA
CASSDAGGVHEKLFF
TGTGCCAGCAGTGATGCCGGGGGTGTCCATGAAAAACTGTTTTTT
>15|TRBV30|TRBJ2-1|NA|NA
CAWSRGLAVYNEQFF
TGTGCCTGGAGTCGGGGGCTAGCGGTTTACAATGAGCAGTTCTTC
>15|TRBV5-1|TRBJ2-1|NA|NA
CASSLSRGSISEQFF
TGCGCCAGCAGCTTGTCCAGGGGAAGTATAAGTGAGCAGTTCTTC
>15|TRBV5-6|TRBJ2-7|TRBD1|NA
CASSLRGRGLYEQYF
TGTGCCAGCAGCCTGAGGGGCAGGGGGCTCTACGAGCAGTACTTC
>16|TRBV19|TRBJ2-7|TRBD2|NA
CASSQSGSGGTYEQYF
TGTGCCAGTAGCCAGTCGGGCAGCGGGGGAACATACGAGCAGTACTTC
>16|TRBV6-1|TRBJ2-3|NA|NA
CASRERGWGSQDTQYF
TGTGCCAGCAGGGAAAGGGGGTGGGGATCACAAGATACGCAGTATTTT
>17|TRBV4-3|TRBJ2-3|TRBD2|NA
CASRDQLAGGFTDTQYF
TGCGCCAGCAGGGACCAGCTAGCGGGGGGATTCACAGATACGCAGTATTTT
>14|TRBV11-3|TRBJ1-3|NA|NA
CASSPGGAGNTIYF
TGTGCCAGCAGCCCCGGGGGGGCTGGAAACACCATATATTTT
>15|TRBV7-9|TRBJ2-1|TRBD1|NA
CASKTGVAVYNEQFF
TGTGCCAGCAAAACAGGGGTAGCAGTCTACAATGAGCAGTTCTTC
>14|TRBV9|TRBJ2-2|NA|NA
CASSVEEYDGELFF
TGTGCCAGCAGCGTAGAGGAGTACGACGGGGAGCTGTTTTTT
>16|TRBV21-1|TRBJ1-6|NA|NA
CASSKVTGQGNSPLHF
TGTGCCAGCAGCAAAGTAACCGGGCAGGGGAATTCACCCCTCCACTTT